The rows below give T cell receptor beta chains drawn from one sample of a study of PD-1 blockade in classical Hodgkin lymphoma. TCRdb's copy holds only in-frame clones and misses some; the assay was immunoSEQ multiplex PCR. The sample contains 45,000 to 55,000 clones, about three quarters of which appear only once. Sequencing was performed on peripheral blood mononuclear cells (PBMCs), taken before the fourth cycle of nivolumab. These receptors came from a human donor with classical Hodgkin lymphoma. CDR3s include the opening cysteine and the closing phenylalanine or tryptophan. The D gene is left open where the match is weak. Expanded clones get a size class; other rows say once, few or many, or leave the size out.

cdr3_aa,cdr3_nt,clone_size,v_call,d_call,j_call
CASSFEAREQYF,TGCGCCAGCAGCTTTGAGGCTCGGGAGCAGTACTTC,NA,TRBV5-1,NA,TRBJ2-7
CASKISGSPTSEQYF,TGTGCCAGCAAAATTAGCGGGAGCCCGACTAGCGAGCAGTACTTC,NA,TRBV2,TRBD2,TRBJ2-7
CASSLGSQDRVNQPQHF,TGTGCCAGCAGCTTAGGCTCCCAGGACAGGGTAAATCAGCCCCAGCATTTT,NA,TRBV7-6,TRBD1,TRBJ1-5
CASSPPRSGRAIKLSYNEQFF,TGCGCCAGCAGCCCCCCACGGAGCGGGAGGGCCATAAAGCTCTCCTACAATGAGCAGTTCTTC,NA,TRBV4-1,TRBD2,TRBJ2-1
CASSLGLAGVSQFF,TGTGCCAGCAGCCTCGGACTAGCGGGAGTATCACAGTTCTTC,NA,TRBV5-8,TRBD2,TRBJ2-1
CASSYGPLQETQYF,TGTGCCAGCAGTTATGGGCCCCTCCAAGAGACCCAGTACTTC,NA,TRBV6-5,NA,TRBJ2-5
CASSFGDRTGNEQFF,TGCGCCAGCAGCTTCGGGGACAGAACTGGCAATGAGCAGTTCTTC,NA,TRBV5-1,TRBD1,TRBJ2-1
CASSETLVSTDTQYF,TGTGCCAGCAGTGAAACTCTAGTGAGCACAGATACGCAGTATTTT,NA,TRBV6-1,NA,TRBJ2-3
CASSLVGTGTEAFF,TGTGCCAGCAGCTTAGTCGGGACTGGAACTGAAGCTTTCTTT,NA,TRBV7-2,NA,TRBJ1-1
CASSPRLANTEAFF,TGCGCCAGCAGCCCGCGGCTGGCGAACACTGAAGCTTTCTTT,NA,TRBV4-1,NA,TRBJ1-1
CASSSGRVSYEQYF,TGTGCCAGCAGCAGTGGCAGGGTGTCCTACGAGCAGTACTTC,NA,TRBV13,NA,TRBJ2-7
CASSLGPSYEQYF,TGTGCCAGCAGCTTGGGACCCTCCTACGAGCAGTACTTC,NA,TRBV7-9,NA,TRBJ2-7
CASSLMGQGLNTEAFF,TGTGCCAGCAGCTTGATGGGACAGGGTCTGAACACTGAAGCTTTCTTT,NA,TRBV7-9,TRBD1,TRBJ1-1
CASRFSPGGGAFF,TGTGCCAGCAGATTCTCACCCGGGGGTGGAGCTTTCTTT,NA,TRBV28,NA,TRBJ1-1
CASSFPATNYGYTF,TGTGCCAGCAGTTTCCCAGCGACTAACTATGGCTACACCTTC,few,TRBV28,NA,TRBJ1-2
CASSLGFQETQYF,TGTGCCAGCAGTTTAGGATTCCAAGAGACCCAGTACTTC,NA,TRBV28,NA,TRBJ2-5
CASSVRAGLYEQYF,TGTGCCAGCAGTGTTCGGGCTGGCCTCTACGAGCAGTACTTC,NA,TRBV27,NA,TRBJ2-7
CASSSDRWGDRADTQYF,TGTGCCAGCAGTTCCGACCGCTGGGGGGACAGGGCAGATACGCAGTATTTT,NA,TRBV28,TRBD1,TRBJ2-3
CASSHSSEQYF,TGTGCCAGCAGCCATAGTAGCGAGCAGTACTTC,NA,TRBV14,NA,TRBJ2-7
CAWRDRAAEAFF,TGTGCCTGGCGGGACAGGGCGGCTGAAGCTTTCTTT,many,TRBV30,TRBD1,TRBJ1-1
CASSKTGNAEKLFF,TGTGCCAGTAGTAAGACAGGGAATGCGGAAAAACTGTTTTTT,NA,TRBV19,TRBD1,TRBJ1-4
CSVAPPTGEETQYF,TGCAGCGTTGCCCCTCCGACAGGGGAAGAGACCCAGTACTTC,NA,TRBV29-1,TRBD1,TRBJ2-5
CASSEQGREQYF,TGTGCCAGCAGTGAACAGGGGCGTGAGCAGTACTTC,NA,TRBV28,TRBD1,TRBJ2-7
CASSEGGSYEQYF,TGTGCCAGCAGTGAGGGGGGTTCCTACGAGCAGTACTTC,NA,TRBV6-1,NA,TRBJ2-7
CASSGTYYEQYF,TGTGCCAGCAGTGGGACTTACTACGAGCAGTACTTC,NA,TRBV6-6,NA,TRBJ2-7
CASSLLGGGGTGELFF,TGTGCCAGCAGTTTATTGGGCGGAGGGGGTACCGGGGAGCTGTTTTTT,NA,TRBV28,NA,TRBJ2-2
CASSNAGNYEQYF,TGTGCCAGTTCCAACGCGGGCAACTACGAGCAGTACTTC,NA,TRBV6-6,NA,TRBJ2-7